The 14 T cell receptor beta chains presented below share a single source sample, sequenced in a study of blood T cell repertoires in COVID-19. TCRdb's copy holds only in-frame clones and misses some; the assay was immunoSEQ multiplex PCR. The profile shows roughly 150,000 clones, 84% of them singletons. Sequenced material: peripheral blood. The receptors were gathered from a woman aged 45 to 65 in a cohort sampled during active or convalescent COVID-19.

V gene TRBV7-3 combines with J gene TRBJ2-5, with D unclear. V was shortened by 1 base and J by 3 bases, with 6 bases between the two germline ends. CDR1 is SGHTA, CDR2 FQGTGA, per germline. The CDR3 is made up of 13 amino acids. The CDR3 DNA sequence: TGTGCCAGCAGCTTAAGTATAGAAGAGACCCAGTACTTC. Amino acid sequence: CASSLSIEETQYF. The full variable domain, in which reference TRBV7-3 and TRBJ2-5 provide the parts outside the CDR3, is GAGVSQTPSNKVTEKGKYVELRCDPISGHTALYWYRQSLGQGPEFLIYFQGTGAADDSGLPNDRFFAVRPEGSVSTLKIQRTERGDSAVYLCASSLSIEETQYFGPGTRLLVL.

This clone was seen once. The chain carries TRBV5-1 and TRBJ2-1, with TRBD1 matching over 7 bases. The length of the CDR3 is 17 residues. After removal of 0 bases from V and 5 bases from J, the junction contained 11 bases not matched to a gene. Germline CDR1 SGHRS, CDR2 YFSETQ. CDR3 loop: CASSLVGQSLLNNEQFF. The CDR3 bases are TGCGCCAGCAGCTTGGTGGGACAGAGCCTCCTGAACAATGAGCAGTTCTTC. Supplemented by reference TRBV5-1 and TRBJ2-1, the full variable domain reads KAGVTQTPRYLIKTRGQQVTLSCSPISGHRSVSWYQQTPGQGLQFLFEYFSETQRNKGNFPGRFSGRQFSNSRSEMNVSTLELGDSALYLCASSLVGQSLLNNEQFFGPGTRLTVL.

CDR3 nucleotide sequence: TGTGCCAGTAGTATAGGACAGGGGGCCGGTAATTCACCCCTCCACTTT. Translation gives CASSIGQGAGNSPLHF. This chain connects TRBV19 to TRBJ1-6; 10 bases map to TRBD1. The CDR3 runs to 16 residues. Germline-derived CDR1 and CDR2 are LNHDA and SQIVND (reference sequence). The ends lost 1 base at V and 6 bases at J; junction bases unmatched: 3.

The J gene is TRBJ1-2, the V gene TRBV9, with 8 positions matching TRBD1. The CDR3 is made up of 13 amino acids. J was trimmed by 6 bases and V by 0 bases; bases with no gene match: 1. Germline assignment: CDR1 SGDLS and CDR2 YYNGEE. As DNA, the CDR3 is TGTGCCAGCAGCGTAGGACAGGGGAATGGCTACACCTTC. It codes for CASSVGQGNGYTF.

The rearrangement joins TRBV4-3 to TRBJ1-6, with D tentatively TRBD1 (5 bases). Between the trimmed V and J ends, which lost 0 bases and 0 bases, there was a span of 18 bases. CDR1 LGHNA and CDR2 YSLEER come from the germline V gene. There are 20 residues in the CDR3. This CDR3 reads CASSQEREGTPSSYNSPLHF. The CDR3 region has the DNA TGCGCCAGCAGCCAAGAAAGGGAGGGGACTCCCAGCTCCTATAATTCACCCCTCCACTTT.

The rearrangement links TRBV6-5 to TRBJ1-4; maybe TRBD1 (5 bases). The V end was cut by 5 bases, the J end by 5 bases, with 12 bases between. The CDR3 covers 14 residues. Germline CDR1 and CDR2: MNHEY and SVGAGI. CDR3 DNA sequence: TGTGCCAGCAGTCACTGGGGGGGGAATGAAAAACTGTTTTTT. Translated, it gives CASSHWGGNEKLFF.

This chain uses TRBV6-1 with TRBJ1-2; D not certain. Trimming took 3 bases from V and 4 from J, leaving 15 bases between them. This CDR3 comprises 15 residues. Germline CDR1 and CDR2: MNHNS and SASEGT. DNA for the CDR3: TGTGCCAGCAGTGACGCGCTGGCAGGAGGCTATGGCTACACCTTC. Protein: CASSDALAGGYGYTF.

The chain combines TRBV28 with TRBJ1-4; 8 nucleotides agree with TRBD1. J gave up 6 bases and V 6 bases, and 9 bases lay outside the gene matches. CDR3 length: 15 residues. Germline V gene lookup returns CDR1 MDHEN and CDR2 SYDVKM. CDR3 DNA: TGTGCCAGCAGCCCAGGGGGCGCGGGGTATGAAAAACTGTTTTTT. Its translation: CASSPGGAGYEKLFF.

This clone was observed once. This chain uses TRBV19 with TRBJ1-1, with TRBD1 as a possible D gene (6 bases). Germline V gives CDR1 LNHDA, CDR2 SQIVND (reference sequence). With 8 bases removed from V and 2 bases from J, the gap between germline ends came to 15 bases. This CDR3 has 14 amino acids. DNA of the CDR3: TGTGCCAGTTTCCCCGGACAGCTAAACACTGAAGCTTTCTTT. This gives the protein CASFPGQLNTEAFF.

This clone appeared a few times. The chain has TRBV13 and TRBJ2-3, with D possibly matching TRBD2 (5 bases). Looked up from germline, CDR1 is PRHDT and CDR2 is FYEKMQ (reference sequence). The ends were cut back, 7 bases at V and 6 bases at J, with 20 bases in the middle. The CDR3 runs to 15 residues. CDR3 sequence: CASNKRATLSDTQYF. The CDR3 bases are TGTGCCAGCAATAAGAGGGCCACTCTCTCGGATACGCAGTATTTT.

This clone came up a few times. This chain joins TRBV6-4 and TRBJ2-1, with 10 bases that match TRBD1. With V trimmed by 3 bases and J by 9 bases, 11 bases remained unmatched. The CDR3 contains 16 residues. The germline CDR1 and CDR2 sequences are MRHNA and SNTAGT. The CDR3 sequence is CASSDLADRGQGEQFF. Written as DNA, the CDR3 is TGTGCCAGCAGTGATTTAGCCGACAGGGGGCAAGGTGAGCAGTTCTTC.

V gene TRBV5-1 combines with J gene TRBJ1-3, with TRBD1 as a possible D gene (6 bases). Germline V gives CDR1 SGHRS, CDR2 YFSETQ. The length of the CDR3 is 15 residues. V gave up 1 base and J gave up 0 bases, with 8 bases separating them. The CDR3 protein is CASSLQGSSGNTIYF. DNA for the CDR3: TGCGCCAGCAGCTTGCAGGGGAGCTCTGGAAACACCATATATTTT.

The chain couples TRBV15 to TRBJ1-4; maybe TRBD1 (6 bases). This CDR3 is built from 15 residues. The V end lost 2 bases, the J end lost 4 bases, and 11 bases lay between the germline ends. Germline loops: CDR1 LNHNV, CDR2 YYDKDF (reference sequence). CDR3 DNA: TGTGCCACCAGCAGAACCAGGACAGATAATGAAAAACTGTTTTTT. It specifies CATSRTRTDNEKLFF.

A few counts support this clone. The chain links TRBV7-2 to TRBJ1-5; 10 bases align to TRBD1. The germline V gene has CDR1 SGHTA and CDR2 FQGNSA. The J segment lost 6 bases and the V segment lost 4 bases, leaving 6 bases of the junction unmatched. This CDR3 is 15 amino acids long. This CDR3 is CASSSWTGGGQPQHF. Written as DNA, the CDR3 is TGTGCCAGCAGCTCTTGGACAGGGGGTGGTCAGCCCCAGCATTTT.